The source of this T cell receptor (beta chain) is a study of T cell repertoires in cytomegalovirus infection. Notes on the study in general: HLA-C-restricted, CMV-specific TCR beta clonotypes were dominant ex vivo.

This clonotype was detected ten times or more. Its specificity is not known. Via MiXCR, TCRdb re-called the reads, giving one row per CDR3 protein. The sample contains some 250,000 distinct CDR3 sequences, over 8% of which appear only once. J lost 0 bases, V lost 2 bases, and 10 bases had no gene match. The length of the CDR3 is 18 residues. Germline CDR1 and CDR2: MDHEN and SYDVKM. Material for sequencing was PBMCs. The origin of this receptor is a human donor in good health (CMV status not recorded). Some clones in this sample may be carry-over from other donors' samples. The chain recombines TRBV28 with TRBJ2-1, with 7 bases identical to TRBD2. CDR3 DNA: TGTGCCAGCAGTTTAAGGACCAGCGGGGTGAGCTCCTACAATGAGCAGTTCTTC. Protein product: CASSLRTSGVSSYNEQFF. Using reference TRBV28 and TRBJ2-1 for the parts outside the CDR3, the full variable domain is DVKVTQSSRYLVKRTGEKVFLECVQDMDHENMFWYRQDPGLGLRLIYFSYDVKMKEKGDIPEGYSVSREKKERFSLILESASTNQTSMYLCASSLRTSGVSSYNEQFFGPGTRLTVL.